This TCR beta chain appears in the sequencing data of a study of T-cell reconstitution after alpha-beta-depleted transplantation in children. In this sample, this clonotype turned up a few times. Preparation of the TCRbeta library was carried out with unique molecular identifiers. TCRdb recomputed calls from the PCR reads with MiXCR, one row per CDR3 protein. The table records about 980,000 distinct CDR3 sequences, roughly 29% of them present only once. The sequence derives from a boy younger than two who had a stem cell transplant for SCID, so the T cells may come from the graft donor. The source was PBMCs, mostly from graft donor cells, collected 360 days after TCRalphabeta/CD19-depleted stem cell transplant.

The CDR3 sequence: CAISESRGTGLTRETQYF. The CDR3 nucleotides are TGTGCCATCAGTGAGAGTCGGGGGACCGGACTAACCCGAGAGACCCAGTACTTC. The chain links TRBV10-3 to TRBJ2-5; TRBD2 might be the D (6 bases). This CDR3 region has 18 residues. Trimming took 2 bases from V and 4 from J, leaving 23 bases between them. Germline assignment: CDR1 ENHRY and CDR2 SYGVKD.